A selection of T cell receptor beta chains follows, all from one sample in a study of blood T cell repertoires in COVID-19. Clones were sequenced by immunoSEQ multiplex PCR, and TCRdb holds only the in-frame ones, with some missing. The repertoire has about 220,000 clones, approximately 80% of them found once; the top ten carry about 1.3%. Sequences were obtained from PBMCs or T cells enriched from blood (not recorded which). These receptor sequences come from a woman aged 40 to 50 with acute COVID-19. CDR3s include the opening cysteine and the closing phenylalanine or tryptophan. Fields, in order: clone size, D gene, J gene, V gene, CDR3 DNA, CDR3 protein. D genes are given only for firm matches. A clone size is listed for some rows: how often the clone was seen (once, few, many), or a class if it is expanded.

clone_size: -
d_call: -
j_call: TRBJ2-1
v_call: TRBV23-1
cdr3_nt: TGCGCCAGCAGTCCCCGACAGGAGCAGTTCTTC
cdr3_aa: CASSPRQEQFF

clone_size: -
d_call: -
j_call: TRBJ1-5
v_call: TRBV24-1
cdr3_nt: TGTGCCACCAGTGGGAAGGGAGGTAGCAATCAGCCCCAGCATTTT
cdr3_aa: CATSGKGGSNQPQHF

clone_size: -
d_call: -
j_call: TRBJ2-3
v_call: TRBV29-1
cdr3_nt: TGCAGCGTTGAACCGGGGTCCACAGATACGCAGTATTTT
cdr3_aa: CSVEPGSTDTQYF

clone_size: -
d_call: TRBD1
j_call: TRBJ1-1
v_call: TRBV18
cdr3_nt: TGTGCCAGCTCACCGGCCCGGACAGGGGGGAAGAACACTGAAGCTTTCTTT
cdr3_aa: CASSPARTGGKNTEAFF

clone_size: -
d_call: -
j_call: TRBJ1-6
v_call: TRBV3-1/TRBV3-2
cdr3_nt: TGTGCCAGCAGTTACGGACAGAGATCACCCCTCCACTTT
cdr3_aa: CASSYGQRSPLHF

clone_size: -
d_call: -
j_call: TRBJ2-3
v_call: TRBV6-5
cdr3_nt: TGTGCCAGCAGTTATGACGGGTCCACAGATACGCAGTATTTT
cdr3_aa: CASSYDGSTDTQYF

clone_size: -
d_call: -
j_call: TRBJ1-5
v_call: TRBV7-2
cdr3_nt: TGTGCCAGCAGCGTACGGGGTCAACAGCCCCAGCATTTT
cdr3_aa: CASSVRGQQPQHF

clone_size: -
d_call: -
j_call: TRBJ2-2
v_call: TRBV24-1
cdr3_nt: TGTGCCACCAGCGACTCCAGGGGCGCGGACACCGGGGAGCTGTTTTTT
cdr3_aa: CATSDSRGADTGELFF

clone_size: -
d_call: TRBD2
j_call: TRBJ2-7
v_call: TRBV16
cdr3_nt: TGTGCCAGCAGCCTCGGACTAGAGGGCTACGAGCAGTACTTC
cdr3_aa: CASSLGLEGYEQYF

clone_size: -
d_call: TRBD2
j_call: TRBJ2-1
v_call: TRBV6-1
cdr3_nt: TGTGCCAGCAGTGATAGCGGGGGGGGTTACAATGAGCAGTTCTTC
cdr3_aa: CASSDSGGGYNEQFF

clone_size: -
d_call: -
j_call: TRBJ2-3
v_call: TRBV7-9
cdr3_nt: TGTGCCAGCAACCTAGGATCCGATACGCAGTATTTT
cdr3_aa: CASNLGSDTQYF

clone_size: -
d_call: -
j_call: TRBJ1-2
v_call: TRBV4-2
cdr3_nt: TGTGCCAGCACCAGCGGGGGCGGCATCTATGGCTACACCTTC
cdr3_aa: CASTSGGGIYGYTF

clone_size: -
d_call: TRBD1
j_call: TRBJ1-4
v_call: TRBV5-1
cdr3_nt: TGCGCCAGCAGCTCACAGGGGGCGGATGAAAAACTGTTTTTT
cdr3_aa: CASSSQGADEKLFF

clone_size: once
d_call: TRBD2
j_call: TRBJ2-2
v_call: TRBV28
cdr3_nt: TGTGCCGGGGAGGGACCCACCGGGGAGCTGTTTTTT
cdr3_aa: CAGEGPTGELFF

clone_size: -
d_call: -
j_call: TRBJ1-2
v_call: TRBV30
cdr3_nt: TGTGCCTGGAGTGTACCGACAGGTTTTTATGGCTACACCTTC
cdr3_aa: CAWSVPTGFYGYTF

clone_size: -
d_call: -
j_call: TRBJ2-3
v_call: TRBV29-1
cdr3_nt: TGCAGCGTATGCCTAGGGGGAACTAGCACAGATACGCAGTATTTT
cdr3_aa: CSVCLGGTSTDTQYF

clone_size: -
d_call: TRBD2
j_call: TRBJ2-1
v_call: TRBV29-1
cdr3_nt: TGCAGCGTTGTAGCGGGAGGGGTCTACAATGAGCAGTTCTTC
cdr3_aa: CSVVAGGVYNEQFF

clone_size: once
d_call: -
j_call: TRBJ1-2
v_call: TRBV27
cdr3_nt: TGTGCCAGCAGTTCCGACTCCTCTGGTCCCCTCTATGGCTACACCTTC
cdr3_aa: CASSSDSSGPLYGYTF

clone_size: few
d_call: -
j_call: TRBJ1-2
v_call: TRBV30
cdr3_nt: TGTGCCTGGAGCACCGGAGGGCAGCCCTATGGCTACACCTTC
cdr3_aa: CAWSTGGQPYGYTF

clone_size: -
d_call: TRBD2
j_call: TRBJ2-7
v_call: TRBV4-2
cdr3_nt: TGTGCCAGCAGCCCTCCTGGGGGGGCCTACGAGCAGTACTTC
cdr3_aa: CASSPPGGAYEQYF

clone_size: -
d_call: -
j_call: TRBJ2-4
v_call: TRBV9
cdr3_nt: TGTGCCAGCAGCGGGTCTCAGGGCAGGGGAGCCAAAAACATTCAGTACTTC
cdr3_aa: CASSGSQGRGAKNIQYF

clone_size: -
d_call: TRBD1
j_call: TRBJ2-5
v_call: TRBV5-6
cdr3_nt: TGTGCCAGCAGCCTCGGACAGGTTGTGACCCAGTACTTC
cdr3_aa: CASSLGQVVTQYF

clone_size: -
d_call: TRBD2
j_call: TRBJ2-1
v_call: TRBV13
cdr3_nt: TGTGCCAGCCGACTAGCGGGGCCCAATGAGCAGTTCTTC
cdr3_aa: CASRLAGPNEQFF